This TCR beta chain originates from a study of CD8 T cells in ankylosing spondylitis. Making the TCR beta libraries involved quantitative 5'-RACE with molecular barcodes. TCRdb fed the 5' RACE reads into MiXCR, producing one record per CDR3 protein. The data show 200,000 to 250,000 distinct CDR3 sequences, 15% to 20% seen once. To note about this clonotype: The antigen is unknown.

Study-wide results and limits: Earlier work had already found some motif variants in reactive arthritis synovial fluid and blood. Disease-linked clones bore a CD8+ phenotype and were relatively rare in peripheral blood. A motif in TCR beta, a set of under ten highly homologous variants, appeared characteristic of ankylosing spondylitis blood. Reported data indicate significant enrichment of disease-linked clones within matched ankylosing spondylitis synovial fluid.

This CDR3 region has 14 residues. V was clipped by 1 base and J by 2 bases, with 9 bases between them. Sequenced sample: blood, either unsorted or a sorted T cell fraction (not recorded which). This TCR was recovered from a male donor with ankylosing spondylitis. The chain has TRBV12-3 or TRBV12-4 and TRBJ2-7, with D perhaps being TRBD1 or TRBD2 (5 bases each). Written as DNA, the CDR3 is TGTGCCAGCAGTTTAGGAGGGGTAACCTACGAGCAGTACTTC. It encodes CASSLGGVTYEQYF.